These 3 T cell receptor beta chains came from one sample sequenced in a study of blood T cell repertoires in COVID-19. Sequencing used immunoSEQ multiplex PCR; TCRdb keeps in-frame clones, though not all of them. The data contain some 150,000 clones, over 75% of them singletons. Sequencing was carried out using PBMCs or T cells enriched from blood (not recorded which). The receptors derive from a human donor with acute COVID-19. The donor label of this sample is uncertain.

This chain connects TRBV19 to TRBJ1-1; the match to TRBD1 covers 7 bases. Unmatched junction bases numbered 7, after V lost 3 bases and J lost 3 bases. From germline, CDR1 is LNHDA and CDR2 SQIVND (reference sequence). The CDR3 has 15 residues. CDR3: CASSMYRGLDTEAFF. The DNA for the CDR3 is TGTGCCAGTAGTATGTATAGGGGGCTCGACACTGAAGCTTTCTTT.

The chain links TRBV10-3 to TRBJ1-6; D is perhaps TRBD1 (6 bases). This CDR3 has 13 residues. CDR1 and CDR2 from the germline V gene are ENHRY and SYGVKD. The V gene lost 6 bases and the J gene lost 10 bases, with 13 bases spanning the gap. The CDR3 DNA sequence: TGTGCCATCAGGCGAACCGACAGGTCACCCCTCCACTTT. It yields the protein CAIRRTDRSPLHF.

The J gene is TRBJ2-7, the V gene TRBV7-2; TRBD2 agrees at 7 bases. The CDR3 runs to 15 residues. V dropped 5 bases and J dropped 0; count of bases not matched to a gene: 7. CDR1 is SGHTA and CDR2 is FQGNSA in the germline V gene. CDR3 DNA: TGTGCCAGCAGCCTCCGCCGCGGGGGCTCCTACGAGCAGTACTTC. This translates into CASSLRRGGSYEQYF.